The 29 T cell receptor beta chains listed next were all sequenced from one sample in a study of multiple sclerosis patients with progressive multifocal leukoencephalopathy. The time point denotes: before natalizumab initiation. The data were produced by immunoSEQ multiplex PCR, yet TCRdb's version contains in-frame clones alone and is incomplete. The sample includes fewer than 35,000 clones, around 93% seen only once; the top ten take 1.5% to 2.5%. Sequenced sample: PBMCs. These receptors were obtained from a man aged 25 to 40 with multiple sclerosis.

The rearrangement joins TRBV5-4 to TRBJ1-2, with a possible D match to TRBD1 (6 bases). Germline V CDR1 and CDR2: SGHNT, YYREEE (reference sequence). The CDR3 spans 14 residues. Trimming stripped 0 bases from V and 5 bases from J, with 11 bases between. In DNA form, the CDR3 reads TGTGCCAGCAGCTTGGGGACAGCGCGGTATGGCTACACCTTC. It is translated as CASSLGTARYGYTF.

J is TRBJ2-5 and V is TRBV7-9; 11 bases agree with TRBD2. From germline, CDR1 is SEHNR and CDR2 FQNEAQ (reference sequence). This CDR3 contains 17 residues. Trimming cost V 4 bases and J 5 bases; bases outside gene matches: 12. The CDR3 region is CASSSTTGTSGGETQYF. The CDR3 DNA sequence: TGTGCCAGCAGCTCCACGACCGGGACTAGCGGAGGGGAGACCCAGTACTTC.

The V call is TRBV11-3, the J call TRBJ1-2; D gene ambiguous. V lost 1 base, J lost 1 base, and 19 bases lay in between. The CDR3 sequence is 18 residues long. Germline CDR1 and CDR2: SGHNT and YENEEA. The CDR3 protein is CASSLGPLRLKDNYGYTF. CDR3 DNA: TGTGCCAGCAGCTTAGGACCCCTCCGTCTTAAGGATAACTATGGCTACACCTTC. Full variable domain (missing parts from reference TRBV11-3 and TRBJ1-2): EAGVVQSPRYKIIEKKQPVAFWCNPISGHNTLYWYLQNLGQGPELLIRYENEEAVDDSQLPKDRFSAERLKGVDSTLKIQPAELGDSAVYLCASSLGPLRLKDNYGYTFGSGTRLTVV.

This chain joins TRBV2 and TRBJ1-1; a possible D gene is TRBD1 (5 bases). The CDR3 is 14 residues long. Germline assignment: CDR1 SNHLY and CDR2 FYNNEI. V shed 3 bases and J shed 3 bases, with 11 bases lying between them. The CDR3, as DNA: TGTGCCAGCAGTGATCGGGGGAGGTACACTGAAGCTTTCTTT. Translation gives CASSDRGRYTEAFF.

The genes are TRBV6-5 and TRBJ2-6; D gene uncertain. V was shortened by 4 bases and J by 0 bases, with 4 bases between the two germline ends. Germline values: CDR1 MNHEY, CDR2 SVGAGI. There are 14 residues in the CDR3. As DNA, the CDR3 is TGTGCCAGCAGTTTGCCCTCTGGGGCCAACGTCCTGACTTTC. This translates into CASSLPSGANVLTF.

The chain carries TRBV7-8 and TRBJ2-3; 15 nucleotides align to TRBD2. Germline V gives CDR1 SGHVS, CDR2 FQNEAQ. The CDR3 spans 17 residues. Losses at the gene ends were 4 bases for V and 2 bases for J; bases not matched to a gene: 4. CDR3 sequence: CASSSGTSGRYTDTQYF. DNA for the CDR3: TGTGCCAGCAGCTCCGGGACTAGCGGGAGGTACACAGATACGCAGTATTTT.

The chain joins TRBV5-1 to TRBJ2-1; 9 positions match TRBD1. Germline V gives CDR1 SGHRS, CDR2 YFSETQ. CDR3 length equals 15 residues. The trim removed 6 bases at V and 5 bases at J, leaving 9 bases unmatched. CDR3 in amino acids: CASITGTGTHNEQFF. In DNA form, the CDR3 reads TGCGCCAGCATAACCGGGACAGGGACCCACAATGAGCAGTTCTTC.

V is TRBV7-9 and J is TRBJ1-1; 9 nucleotides agree with TRBD1. The CDR3 contains 16 residues. With V trimmed by 3 bases and J by 0 bases, 5 bases remained unmatched. CDR1 and CDR2 (germline): SEHNR, FQNEAQ (reference sequence). In DNA, the CDR3 is TGTGCCAGCAGCTTGGGGACAGGGAACATGAACACTGAAGCTTTCTTT. This translates into CASSLGTGNMNTEAFF.

The chain recombines TRBV7-9 with TRBJ2-7, with D possibly being TRBD2 (6 bases). The CDR3 contains 15 residues. From germline, CDR1 is SEHNR and CDR2 FQNEAQ (reference sequence). Trimming pared 5 bases from V and 3 bases from J, leaving 17 bases between. CDR3 residues: CASSTPRDSIYEQYF. CDR3 nucleotide sequence: TGTGCCAGCAGCACCCCCCGGGACTCAATCTACGAGCAGTACTTC.

This clone was observed a handful of times. The J gene is TRBJ2-1, the V gene TRBV7-2; no firm D call. Trimming removed 3 bases from V and 0 bases from J, with 9 bases in between. CDR1 and CDR2 (germline): SGHTA, FQGNSA. The CDR3 length is 15 residues. The chain's CDR3 is CASSFGPSSYNEQFF. CDR3 nucleotide sequence: TGTGCCAGCAGCTTCGGGCCCAGCTCCTACAATGAGCAGTTCTTC.

The chain recombines TRBV18 with TRBJ1-1; no firm D call. CDR1 is KGHSH, CDR2 LQKENI, per germline. V shed 2 bases and J shed 11 bases, with 30 bases lying between them. This CDR3 contains 18 residues. CDR3 region: CASSPMMSISGGISRAFF. CDR3 coding DNA: TGTGCCAGCTCACCAATGATGAGTATTTCCGGAGGGATCTCTAGGGCTTTCTTT.

The V call is TRBV19, the J call TRBJ1-5; D is ambiguous. V was pared by 8 bases and J by 3 bases, with 17 bases between. Germline CDR1 LNHDA, CDR2 SQIVND (reference sequence). CDR3 length: 15 amino acids. CDR3 sequence (DNA): TGTGCCAGTTCCTTCTCGGTAGAATTCAATCAGCCCCAGCATTTT. It codes for CASSFSVEFNQPQHF.

The chain recombines TRBV2 with TRBJ2-3, with no clear D. Germline CDR1 reads SNHLY; CDR2 reads FYNNEI. This CDR3 is 13 amino acids long. The V and J ends lost 7 bases and 0 bases respectively, with 8 bases between them. The CDR3 nucleotides read TGTGCCAGCACTAAGCGTAGCACAGATACGCAGTATTTT. Its translation: CASTKRSTDTQYF.

This chain connects TRBV7-9 to TRBJ2-4; D ambiguous. V was cut by 1 base and J by 2 bases, with 6 bases left in between. This CDR3 comprises 14 residues. Germline loops: CDR1 SEHNR, CDR2 FQNEAQ (reference sequence). The CDR3 sequence is CASSLEPTKNIQYF. CDR3 coding DNA: TGTGCCAGCAGCTTAGAGCCGACCAAAAACATTCAGTACTTC.

The gene calls are TRBV7-9 and TRBJ2-1; no clear D. The length of the CDR3 is 12 residues. The V end lost 0 bases, the J end lost 8 bases, and 5 bases lay between the germline ends. CDR1 SEHNR and CDR2 FQNEAQ come from the germline V gene (reference sequence). The CDR3 loop reads CASSLAVDEQFF. The CDR3, as DNA: TGTGCCAGCAGCTTAGCTGTGGATGAGCAGTTCTTC.

This clone appeared once. V usage is TRBV6-5 and J usage is TRBJ1-2; the D gene is possibly TRBD1 (5 bases). The CDR3 covers 14 residues. The germline gives CDR1 MNHEY, CDR2 SVGAGI. V was shortened by 2 bases and J by 8 bases, with 15 bases between the two germline ends. The CDR3 protein is CASSYNGGKEGYTF. The CDR3 DNA follows: TGTGCCAGCAGTTACAATGGGGGGAAGGAGGGCTACACCTTC.

The count of this clone is one. J is TRBJ1-2 and V is TRBV7-9; 8 bases are shared with TRBD1. Germline V CDR1 and CDR2: SEHNR, FQNEAQ (reference sequence). The V and J ends lost 5 bases and 4 bases, in that order; junction bases with no gene match: 15. The CDR3 length is 17 residues. Written as DNA, the CDR3 is TGTGCCAGCAGCCCACCCCCTTCGACAGGGGACACCTATGGCTACACCTTC. Protein: CASSPPPSTGDTYGYTF.

The V and J genes are TRBV14 and TRBJ2-3; D assignment may be TRBD1 or TRBD2 (7 bases each). The CDR3 consists of 17 residues. Germline-derived CDR1 and CDR2 are SGHDN and FVKESK. The ends were cut back, 4 bases at V and 3 bases at J, with 20 bases in the middle. CDR3 coding DNA: TGTGCCAGCAGCCCTACCCAGGGGGGGAAGGGAACAGATACGCAGTATTTT. It codes for CASSPTQGGKGTDTQYF.

Only a few counts were recorded for this clone. The gene calls are TRBV7-9 and TRBJ1-3; D is undetermined. With 0 bases removed from V and 0 bases from J, the gap between germline ends came to 9 bases. The CDR3 extends over 16 amino acids. The germline V gene has CDR1 SEHNR and CDR2 FQNEAQ (reference sequence). The CDR3 here is CASSLAYRTSGNTIYF. CDR3 DNA: TGTGCCAGCAGCTTAGCGTATCGGACCTCTGGAAACACCATATATTTT.

This clone was observed a single time. CDR3 in DNA: TGTGCCAGCTCACCATTGAGGTTCGGAGACACTGAAGCTTTCTTT. Amino acid sequence: CASSPLRFGDTEAFF. This chain connects TRBV18 to TRBJ1-1; no clear D gene. The germline gives CDR1 KGHSH, CDR2 LQKENI. Trimming cost V 2 bases and J 3 bases, with 13 bases left between them. The CDR3 totals 15 residues. Full variable domain (outside the CDR3, taken from reference TRBV18 and TRBJ1-1): NAGVMQNPRHLVRRRGQEARLRCSPMKGHSHVYWYRQLPEEGLKFMVYLQKENIIDESGMPKERFSAEFPKEGPSILRIQQVVRGDSAAYFCASSPLRFGDTEAFFGQGTRLTVV.

This rearrangement joins TRBV6-5 to TRBJ1-2; 7 positions agree with TRBD1. This CDR3 has 15 amino acids. Trimming took 5 bases from V and 2 from J; bases not matched to a gene: 8. CDR1 and CDR2 (germline): MNHEY, SVGAGI. The CDR3 protein is CASSPNIQGNYGYTF. CDR3 coding DNA: TGTGCCAGCAGTCCTAACATACAGGGGAACTATGGCTACACCTTC.

The chain couples TRBV30 to TRBJ2-5; 9 bases are shared with TRBD2. V was clipped by 4 bases and J by 5 bases; unmatched bases: 11. The CDR3 covers 15 residues. The germline V gene encodes CDR1 GTSNPN and CDR2 SVGIG (reference sequence). The CDR3 nucleotides read TGTGCCTGGAAAGGTGGGCTAGCGGGGAAGGAGACCCAGTACTTC. Translated: CAWKGGLAGKETQYF.

The chain employs TRBV19 and TRBJ2-1, with 7 bases lining up with TRBD2. The germline V gene encodes CDR1 LNHDA and CDR2 SQIVND (reference sequence). The CDR3 has 13 residues. The junction had 5 bases not matched to a gene; V was cut back by 6 bases and J by 6 bases. The CDR3 spells CASSPGLLNEQFF. DNA of the CDR3: TGTGCCAGTAGCCCGGGACTACTCAATGAGCAGTTCTTC.

The rearrangement joins TRBV2 to TRBJ2-7; D is possibly TRBD1 or TRBD2 (5 bases each). The germline CDR1 and CDR2 sequences are SNHLY and FYNNEI. There are 13 residues in the CDR3. Trimming removed 6 bases from V and 0 bases from J, with 9 bases in between. The CDR3 reads CASSRDLSYEQYV. CDR3 coding DNA: TGTGCCAGCAGCCGGGACCTCTCCTACGAGCAGTACGTC.

The chain couples TRBV11-2 to TRBJ2-7; D may be TRBD2 (5 bases). The CDR3 runs to 13 residues. The germline V and J ends were trimmed by 3 bases and 4 bases, with 10 bases remaining between them. Germline-derived CDR1 and CDR2 are SGHAT and FQNNGV. The CDR3 coding sequence is TGTGCCAGCAGCTTTGCGGAGGTTTACGAGCAGTACGTC. Amino acids: CASSFAEVYEQYV.

The V and J genes are TRBV7-3 and TRBJ2-1; D call uncertain. Trimming cost V 2 bases and J 4 bases, with 9 bases left between them. The V gene's germline CDR1 is SGHTA and CDR2 FQGTGA. CDR3 length: 14 residues. The CDR3 DNA sequence: TGTGCCAGCAGCTTATGGCCGTCTTACAATGAGCAGTTCTTC. It specifies CASSLWPSYNEQFF.

This clone appeared once. The CDR3 region is CASSERPRRYF. CDR3 bases: TGTGCCAGCAGTGAAAGGCCTAGGCGGTATTTT. V and J are TRBV6-5 and TRBJ2-3; D is undetermined. V lost 5 bases, J lost 14 bases, and 14 bases lay in between. Looked up from germline, CDR1 is MNHEY and CDR2 is SVGAGI. The CDR3 runs 11 residues.

The V and J genes are TRBV30 and TRBJ2-7; D may correspond to TRBD1 or TRBD2 (5 bases each). This CDR3 is built from 13 residues. Looked up from germline, CDR1 is GTSNPN and CDR2 is SVGIG (reference sequence). Deletions cut 0 bases from V and 5 bases from J, with 11 bases between. CDR3 loop: CAWSVAGRDEQYV. The CDR3 DNA follows: TGTGCCTGGAGTGTGGCAGGGCGGGACGAGCAGTACGTC.

V is TRBV5-1 and J is TRBJ2-7; maybe TRBD2 (6 bases). The V gene's germline CDR1 is SGHRS and CDR2 YFSETQ. V lost 4 bases, J lost 2 bases, and 13 bases lay in between. The CDR3 totals 14 residues. CDR3 coding DNA: TGCGCCAGCAGCCGTTTGCGGGGAGCCTACGAGCAGTACTTC. Translated: CASSRLRGAYEQYF.